One T cell receptor beta chain is described in this entry. Antigen specificity is unknown. This record belongs to a study of brain T cells in children with intractable seizures. Sequencing used immunoSEQ multiplex PCR; TCRdb keeps in-frame clones, though not all of them. This sample carries 50,000 to 80,000 clones, 95% to 97% of them seen once, and the ten largest clones take more than 0.35%. Germline V gene sequence: CDR1 MNHNS, CDR2 SASEGT. Trimming removed 3 bases from V and 5 bases from J, with 8 bases in between. This CDR3 spans 14 amino acids. Surgery cases with the highest brain T cell transcript signatures were chosen for sequencing. Broader study findings: Viral specificity was inferred only from CDR3 similarity; HCMV serostatus was unknown. Pre-surgery blood may have been undersampled, hiding some clones.

This receptor was taken from a boy under three years old with focal cortical dysplasia and intractable seizures. This chain joins TRBV6-1 and TRBJ1-6; D gene ambiguous. The sequences come from peripheral blood, collected at surgery. The CDR3, as DNA: TGTGCCAGCAGTGACCGAGAGAATAATTCACCCCTCCACTTT. It codes for CASSDRENNSPLHF.